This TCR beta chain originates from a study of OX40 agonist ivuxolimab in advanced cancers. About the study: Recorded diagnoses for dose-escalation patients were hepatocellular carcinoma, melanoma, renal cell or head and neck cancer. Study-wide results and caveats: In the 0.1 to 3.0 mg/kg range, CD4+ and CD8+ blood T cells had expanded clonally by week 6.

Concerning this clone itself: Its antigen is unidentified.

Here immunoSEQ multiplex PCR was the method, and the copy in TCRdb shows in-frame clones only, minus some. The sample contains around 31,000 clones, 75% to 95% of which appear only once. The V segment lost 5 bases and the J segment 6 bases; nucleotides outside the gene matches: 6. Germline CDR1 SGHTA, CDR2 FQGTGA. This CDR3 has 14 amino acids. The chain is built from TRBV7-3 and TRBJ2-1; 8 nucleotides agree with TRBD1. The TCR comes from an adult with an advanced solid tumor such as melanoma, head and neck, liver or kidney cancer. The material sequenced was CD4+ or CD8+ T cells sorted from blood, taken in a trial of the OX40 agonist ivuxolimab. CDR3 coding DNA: TGTGCCAGCAGCATGGACAGGGATGGCAATGAGCAGTTCTTC. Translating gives CASSMDRDGNEQFF.